Listed here are 4 T cell receptor beta chains from one sample, sequenced in a study of blood T cell repertoires in COVID-19. The table came from immunoSEQ multiplex PCR; TCRdb's copy has only in-frame clones and leaves some out. Of some 320,000 clones in the sample, 87% were seen once. Sequenced input: peripheral blood. The origin of the receptors is a woman between 45 and 65 years old who had recovered from COVID-19.

The chain has TRBV16 and TRBJ1-5; 8 nucleotides line up with TRBD1. This CDR3 region has 15 residues. The germline V gene encodes CDR1 KGHSY and CDR2 FQNENV. After removal of 0 bases from V and 7 bases from J, the junction contained 5 bases not matched to a gene. This CDR3 is CASSQSAGGRQPQHF. The CDR3 DNA follows: TGTGCCAGCAGCCAATCGGCAGGGGGCCGACAGCCCCAGCATTTT.

V gene TRBV28 combines with J gene TRBJ2-7; D perhaps matches TRBD2 (5 bases). V was trimmed by 6 bases and J by 3 bases, leaving 9 bases between them. The CDR3 length is 12 residues. Germline CDR1 MDHEN, CDR2 SYDVKM. CDR3 in amino acids: CASSRLIYEQYF. CDR3 coding DNA: TGTGCCAGCAGCCGACTAATCTACGAGCAGTACTTC.

This clone was seen a few times. This chain links TRBV28 with TRBJ2-1; D gene ambiguous. In germline, CDR1 is MDHEN, CDR2 SYDVKM. V was clipped by 6 bases and J by 6 bases, with 6 bases between them. The CDR3 consists of 11 residues. CDR3 loop: CASRWSNEQFF. The DNA of the CDR3 is TGTGCCAGCAGATGGAGCAATGAGCAGTTCTTC.

V is TRBV28 and J is TRBJ2-1; 9 bases align to TRBD2. The CDR3 has 17 amino acids. V dropped 6 bases and J dropped 8; count of bases not matched to a gene: 17. CDR1 is MDHEN and CDR2 is SYDVKM in the germline V gene. DNA of the CDR3: TGTGCCAGCAGCTATGGTTGGATAGCGGGAGAGGGGCATGAGCAGTTCTTC. Residues: CASSYGWIAGEGHEQFF.